Presented here are 21 T cell receptor beta chains from one specimen sequenced in a study of early T cells in non-severe SARS-CoV-2 infection. TCRdb re-called the 5' RACE reads through MiXCR, storing one row per CDR3 protein. The sample contains 70,000 to 80,000 distinct CDR3 sequences, approximately 13% of which appear only once. The sequences come from whole blood, collected at baseline. The receptors here all came from an adult who was a healthcare worker with PCR-confirmed SARS-CoV-2 infection or an uninfected control (not recorded which).

CDR3 residues: CASSQESVTAYGYTF. CDR3 bases: TGCGCCAGCAGCCAAGAATCAGTGACAGCCTATGGCTACACCTTC. The chain recombines TRBV4-1 with TRBJ1-2, with a tentative D call TRBD1 (5 bases). Trimming removed 0 bases at V and 4 bases at J, with 12 bases between. CDR1 is MGHRA and CDR2 is YSYEKL in the germline V gene. This CDR3 has 15 amino acids.

The chain is built from TRBV11-2 and TRBJ2-2, with D uncertain. The CDR3 is 14 amino acids. Germline V CDR1 and CDR2: SGHAT, FQNNGV. The V gene lost 5 bases and the J gene lost 1 base, with 8 bases spanning the gap. The CDR3 coding sequence is TGTGCCAGCAGCGCGAGACAGAACACCGGGGAGCTGTTTTTT. This gives the protein CASSARQNTGELFF.

This clonotype was detected only a few times. The chain employs TRBV12-3 or TRBV12-4 and TRBJ2-2; no reliable D call. V shed 7 bases and J shed 1 base, with 16 bases lying between them. The CDR3 consists of 16 residues. The CDR3 coding sequence is TGTGCCAGCACCTCCCCGGCGCCTGAGAACACCGGGGAGCTGTTTTTT. As protein: CASTSPAPENTGELFF.

This clonotype was found a few times. V and J are TRBV4-2 and TRBJ2-1; TRBD1 matches at 8 bases. The germline V gene has CDR1 LGHNA and CDR2 YNFKEQ. V was pared by 7 bases and J by 5 bases, with 16 bases of the junction left unmatched. CDR3 length equals 17 residues. The CDR3 loop is CASMTLRRDRPHNEQFF. CDR3 DNA: TGTGCCAGCATGACACTCCGCCGGGACAGGCCCCACAATGAGCAGTTCTTC.

This chain joins TRBV20-1 and TRBJ2-3; D remains unclear. The germline V gene encodes CDR1 DFQATT and CDR2 SNEGSKA (reference sequence). V was pared by 6 bases and J by 3 bases, with 7 bases between. The CDR3 extends over 11 amino acids. DNA for the CDR3: TGCAGTGCCGTAAGGACAGATACGCAGTATTTT. Encoded protein: CSAVRTDTQYF.

This clonotype was detected a few times. The rearrangement links TRBV29-1 to TRBJ1-4, with D maybe TRBD1 (5 bases). V dropped 7 bases and J dropped 8 bases, with 14 bases sitting between them. The CDR3 has 12 residues. Germline V gene lookup returns CDR1 SQVTM and CDR2 ANQGSEA. The CDR3 region is CSGRGGDEKLFF. The CDR3 nucleotides are TGCAGCGGCCGCGGGGGGGACGAAAAACTGTTTTTT.

This clonotype has a count of ten or more. The J gene is TRBJ1-3, the V gene TRBV29-1; D unclear. V lost 7 bases and J 0 bases, leaving 10 bases between the germline ends. CDR1 is SQVTM and CDR2 is ANQGSEA in the germline V gene. This CDR3 has 13 residues. CDR3 residues: CSGAPSSGNTIYF. The CDR3 bases are TGCAGCGGCGCTCCGAGCTCTGGAAACACCATATATTTT.

This chain joins TRBV20-1 and TRBJ1-2, with D perhaps matching TRBD1 (6 bases). CDR3 size: 13 residues. In germline, CDR1 is DFQATT, CDR2 SNEGSKA (reference sequence). Trimming removed 2 bases at V and 5 bases at J, with 12 bases between. CDR3 nucleotides: TGCAGTGCTAGACTGGACAGAGGGTATGGCTACACCTTC. Its translation: CSARLDRGYGYTF.

The CDR3 spells CASSVPGANTEAFF. CDR3 in DNA: TGTGCCAGCAGCGTCCCCGGGGCTAACACTGAAGCTTTCTTT. The chain has TRBV11-2 and TRBJ1-1, with D possibly matching TRBD1 (5 bases). The CDR3 covers 14 residues. The ends were cut back, 5 bases at V and 2 bases at J, with 12 bases in the middle. CDR1 SGHAT and CDR2 FQNNGV come from the germline V gene.

In this sample, this clonotype turned up many times. This chain links TRBV28 with TRBJ1-5; 8 bases match TRBD1. Trimming took 6 bases from V and 0 from J; bases not matched to a gene: 4. Germline V gene sequence: CDR1 MDHEN, CDR2 SYDVKM. CDR3 length: 15 residues. The CDR3 bases are TGTGCCAGCAGAAAACAGGGGGTTAGCAATCAGCCCCAGCATTTT. This codes for CASRKQGVSNQPQHF.

This clonotype came up a few times. The chain is built from TRBV3-1 and TRBJ1-2; weak D call: TRBD1 (5 bases). Germline V gene data show CDR1 as LGHDT and CDR2 as YNNKEL (reference sequence). The V and J ends lost 5 bases and 8 bases respectively, with 21 bases between them. This CDR3 region has 15 residues. In DNA, the CDR3 is TGTGCCAGCAGCTACGGGACCGCCGAAATCATCGGCTACACCTTC. Residues: CASSYGTAEIIGYTF.

In its sample, this clonotype was seen many times. V usage is TRBV18 and J usage is TRBJ2-7; 7 bases are a match to TRBD1. The CDR3 has 14 amino acids. Germline values: CDR1 KGHSH, CDR2 LQKENI. With 0 bases clipped from V and 5 bases from J, the junction kept 4 bases outside the gene matches. The CDR3 DNA reads TGTGCCAGCTCACCACCGGGACAGATAGACGAGCAGTACTTC. Amino acids: CASSPPGQIDEQYF.

In its sample, this clonotype was seen many times. The V gene is TRBV12-3 or TRBV12-4, the J gene TRBJ2-2; D perhaps matches TRBD2 (5 bases). The germline V and J ends were trimmed by 6 bases and 2 bases, with 13 bases remaining between them. The CDR3 runs 15 residues. CDR3 nucleotide sequence: TGTGCCAGCAGCCATGGACTGGCTAACACCGGGGAGCTGTTTTTT. Its translation: CASSHGLANTGELFF.

The rearrangement links TRBV10-3 to TRBJ1-4; 9 positions agree with TRBD1. Germline CDR1 reads ENHRY; CDR2 reads SYGVKD. Trimming at V came to 4 bases and at J to 8 bases, leaving 17 bases not matched to a gene. CDR3 length: 18 residues. In DNA, the CDR3 is TGTGCCATCAGTGGGGACAGGGACGATGTCGTTAAGTCGGAAAAACTGTTTTTT. Amino acid sequence: CAISGDRDDVVKSEKLFF.

V is TRBV11-2 and J is TRBJ2-1, with 8 positions matching TRBD1. Germline assignment: CDR1 SGHAT and CDR2 FQNNGV. This CDR3 is built from 15 residues. J gave up 0 bases and V 5 bases, and 3 bases lay outside the gene matches. CDR3 protein: CASSATGVSYNEQFF. The DNA of the CDR3 is TGTGCCAGCAGCGCGACAGGGGTCTCCTACAATGAGCAGTTCTTC.

The CDR3 is CASSGAGTYGYTF. The CDR3 DNA follows: TGTGCCAGCAGTGGAGCAGGGACCTATGGCTACACCTTC. The gene calls are TRBV28 and TRBJ1-2; a weak D match, TRBD1 (5 bases). V was pared by 5 bases and J by 4 bases, with 11 bases between. The CDR3 runs to 13 residues. Per germline, CDR1 MDHEN and CDR2 SYDVKM.

The chain uses TRBV24-1 and TRBJ2-1, with 8 positions matching TRBD2. Germline CDR1 KGHDR, CDR2 SFDVKD. The CDR3 extends over 14 amino acids. With 4 bases clipped from V and 6 bases from J, the junction kept 4 bases outside the gene matches. The CDR3 loop is CATSDITSGNEQFF. The CDR3 DNA reads TGTGCCACCAGTGACATTACTAGCGGCAATGAGCAGTTCTTC.

This clonotype was detected ten times or more. J is TRBJ1-1 and V is TRBV29-1, with D maybe TRBD1 (5 bases). Germline loops: CDR1 SQVTM, CDR2 ANQGSEA. The germline V and J ends were trimmed by 7 bases and 6 bases, with 9 bases remaining between them. The CDR3 length is 10 residues. CDR3: CSEAGAEAFF. CDR3 DNA: TGCAGCGAAGCGGGGGCTGAAGCTTTCTTT.

This clonotype has ten or more counts. The chain is built from TRBV7-9 and TRBJ1-2; TRBD1 might be the D (5 bases). The germline V and J ends were trimmed by 5 bases and 3 bases, with 10 bases remaining between them. The CDR3 runs to 13 residues. CDR1 SEHNR and CDR2 FQNEAQ come from the germline V gene (reference sequence). CDR3 in amino acids: CASSIQTDYGYTF. The CDR3 DNA is TGTGCCAGCAGCATTCAGACAGACTATGGCTACACCTTC.

This clonotype was picked up many times. The chain combines TRBV24-1 with TRBJ2-1; D might be TRBD1 (5 bases). V was pared by 4 bases and J by 6 bases, with 12 bases between. Germline V gives CDR1 KGHDR, CDR2 SFDVKD. CDR3 length: 14 amino acids. The DNA of the CDR3 is TGTGCCACCAGTGACCCCACAGGAATCAATGAGCAGTTCTTC. As protein: CATSDPTGINEQFF.

The J gene is TRBJ2-6, the V gene TRBV28; TRBD1 matches at 7 bases. There are 18 residues in the CDR3. V shed 3 bases, J shed 1 base, and the junction held 9 bases outside the gene matches. Germline V gene data show CDR1 as MDHEN and CDR2 as SYDVKM. The CDR3 DNA sequence: TGTGCCAGCAGTTTGGGAACAGGGGCTAGGTCTGGGGCCAACGTCCTGACTTTC. It is translated as CASSLGTGARSGANVLTF.